A selection of T cell receptor beta chains follows, all from one sample in a study of human T cells and chemical hapten exposure. TCRdb redid the calling of the RACE reads with MiXCR, one entry per CDR3 protein. The sample has about 34,000 distinct CDR3 sequences, 5.5% to 7.5% seen once. The sample here was whole blood, taken in connection with sensitization to the hapten diphenylcyclopropenone (DPC). The receptors come from a woman aged 30 to 39 with alopecia areata. Some clones in this sample may be carry-over from other donors' samples. CDR3s include the opening cysteine and the closing phenylalanine or tryptophan. The D gene is left open where the match is weak. Clone size is shown for a subset of rows, as once, few, many or a class of expanded clone.

V: TRBV7-8; J: TRBJ1-5; size: many; D: NA; DNA: TGTGCCAGCACCCTGGGCCCTTGGAGCAATCAGCCCCAGCATTTT; CDR3: CASTLGPWSNQPQHF
V: TRBV12-3/TRBV12-4; J: TRBJ2-3; size: many; D: TRBD2; DNA: TGTGCCAGCAGTACTGCCCGGGGGGTATTAGGGACAGATACGCAGTATTTT; CDR3: CASSTARGVLGTDTQYF
V: TRBV12-3/TRBV12-4; J: TRBJ2-5; size: many; D: TRBD2; DNA: TGTGCCAGCACGCACCGAGCTGGACTAGCGGGGGGGCGCTCCCTCGAGACCCAGTACTTC; CDR3: CASTHRAGLAGGRSLETQYF
V: TRBV12-3/TRBV12-4; J: TRBJ1-5; size: NA; D: NA; DNA: TGTGCCAGCAGTCCGTCTGGTCAGCCCCAGCATTTT; CDR3: CASSPSGQPQHF
V: TRBV28; J: TRBJ2-7; size: NA; D: NA; DNA: TGTGCCAGCAGTTCGGGGGTTGCCGGGCCCTACGAGCAGTACTTC; CDR3: CASSSGVAGPYEQYF
V: TRBV29-1; J: TRBJ2-3; size: few; D: TRBD2; DNA: TGCAGCGTCGGGGGGGGCACAGATACGCAGTATTTT; CDR3: CSVGGGTDTQYF
V: TRBV7-3; J: TRBJ1-4; size: NA; D: TRBD1; DNA: TGTGCCAGCAGCCCTAATAGAGGGGGCTTTAATGAAAAACTGTTTTTT; CDR3: CASSPNRGGFNEKLFF
V: TRBV4-3; J: TRBJ1-1; size: NA; D: TRBD1; DNA: TGCGCCAGCAGCCAGGGACAGAGAACGAACACTGAAGCTTTCTTT; CDR3: CASSQGQRTNTEAFF
V: TRBV20-1; J: TRBJ2-7; size: NA; D: NA; DNA: TGCAGTGCTAGGTGGGGGGATTACTCCTACGAGCAGTACTTC; CDR3: CSARWGDYSYEQYF
V: TRBV6-6; J: TRBJ1-1; size: NA; D: NA; DNA: TGTGCCAGCAGTTACCCCCACAGGGACACTGAAGCTTTCTTT; CDR3: CASSYPHRDTEAFF
V: TRBV3-1; J: TRBJ1-1; size: NA; D: NA; DNA: TGTGCCAGCAGCCAAGGAGACAACAAAGCTTTCTTT; CDR3: CASSQGDNKAFF